A selection of T cell receptor beta chains follows, all from one sample in a study of blood T cell repertoires in COVID-19. Here immunoSEQ multiplex PCR was the method, and the copy in TCRdb shows in-frame clones only, minus some. The repertoire consists of approximately 130,000 clones, with approximately 88% occurring once and the leading ten covering roughly 7.6%. The material sequenced was peripheral blood. The receptors come from a man aged 50 to 59 with acute or convalescent COVID-19. Both conserved end residues are part of each CDR3. D genes are given only for firm matches. Not every row has a clone size; where given, it reads once, few, many or a size class.

TRBJ2-3,TRBV5-1,NA,TRBD2,TGCGCCAGCAGCTTGGGGCTAGCGGGAGATACGCAGTATTTT,CASSLGLAGDTQYF
TRBJ2-2,TRBV27,few,TRBD2,TGTGCCAGCGAAGCGGGAGGGCCAACCGGGGAGCTGTTTTTT,CASEAGGPTGELFF
TRBJ2-1,TRBV24-1,NA,TRBD2,TGTGCCACCAGTGAACTAGCGGGAGGCCTGGGCAATGAGCAGTTCTTC,CATSELAGGLGNEQFF
TRBJ2-1,TRBV18,NA,TRBD2,TGTGCCAGCCACGGGACTAGCGTCTACAATGAGCAGTTCTTC,CASHGTSVYNEQFF
TRBJ2-5,TRBV5-1,NA,TRBD2,TGCGCCAGCAGCTTTACTAGCGGGAGGATCCGCCCGGAGACCCAGTACTTC,CASSFTSGRIRPETQYF
TRBJ2-7,TRBV6-2/TRBV6-3,NA,TRBD1,TGTGCCAGCATCCCTGCAGTCGGGACAGGCACCTACGAGCAGTACTTC,CASIPAVGTGTYEQYF
TRBJ1-2,TRBV6-5,NA,NA,TGTGCCAGCAGTTACTCAGGGGTCGCGCCCACCTTC,CASSYSGVAPTF
TRBJ2-2,TRBV4-1,NA,NA,TGCGCCAGCAGCCTTGCGGGAATGGGTGGAGGGGAGCTGTTTTTT,CASSLAGMGGGELFF
TRBJ1-4,TRBV30,NA,TRBD1,TGTGCCTGGGTGTTCGGCGGGACAGGGGTCCCCAGCGGAAGTGAAAAACTGTTTTTT,CAWVFGGTGVPSGSEKLFF
TRBJ2-1,TRBV18,NA,TRBD2,TGTGCCAGCTCGCTTAGACTAGCGGACTTATACAATGAGCAGTTCTTC,CASSLRLADLYNEQFF
TRBJ2-1,TRBV27,NA,NA,TGTGCCAGCAGTTTAGTGAGAGGGAGCTCCTACAATGAGCAGTTCTTC,CASSLVRGSSYNEQFF
TRBJ1-6,TRBV27,NA,NA,TGTGCCAGCAGTTTAGGGCATCTGGGTTCACCCCTCCACTTT,CASSLGHLGSPLHF
TRBJ2-7,TRBV9,NA,NA,TGTGCCAGCAGCGTCCTCTCTAGTAGTGCCTACGAGCAGTACTTC,CASSVLSSSAYEQYF
TRBJ2-5,TRBV7-9,NA,NA,TGTGCCAGCAGCTCCACCATGCGGGTCGGCGAGACCCAGTACTTC,CASSSTMRVGETQYF
TRBJ1-3,TRBV7-2,NA,TRBD1,TGTGCCAGCAGCTTAGGGGCCGCCCTGACAGGGTACACCATATATTTT,CASSLGAALTGYTIYF
TRBJ2-3,TRBV24-1,NA,TRBD2,TGTGCCACCGGACCTAGCGGGAGGGCCTGGAACACAGATACGCAGTATTTT,CATGPSGRAWNTDTQYF
TRBJ1-2,TRBV5-6,once,TRBD1,TGTGCCAGCAGCACAGGGGGGGACTATGGCTACACCTTC,CASSTGGDYGYTF
TRBJ2-7,TRBV11-2,NA,TRBD1,TGTGCCAGCAGCTCGGACAGGGCCCACGAGCAGTACTTC,CASSSDRAHEQYF
TRBJ2-1,TRBV6-5,NA,NA,TGTGCCAGCAGAAAGGACACGAGCTCCTACAATGAGCAGTTCTTC,CASRKDTSSYNEQFF
TRBJ1-2,TRBV5-1,NA,TRBD1,TGCGCCAGCAGCTTCAGGACAGGGCTCCCCGATAACTATGGCTACACCTTC,CASSFRTGLPDNYGYTF
TRBJ2-2,TRBV5-1,NA,TRBD2,TGCGCCAGCAGGTTCCAAGCGGGAGTACAAACCGGGGAGCTGTTTTTT,CASRFQAGVQTGELFF
TRBJ2-2,TRBV19,few,NA,TGTGCCAGTAGTACCCAATACACCGGGGAGCTGTTTTTT,CASSTQYTGELFF
TRBJ1-4,TRBV5-5,NA,NA,TGTGCCAGCAGCAGGGGGAATGAAAAACTGTTTTTT,CASSRGNEKLFF
TRBJ1-5,TRBV5-1,NA,NA,TGCGCCAGCAGCTTGGCACCAGGGGGCAATCAGCCCCAGCATTTT,CASSLAPGGNQPQHF
TRBJ2-2,TRBV7-2,NA,NA,TGTGCCAGCAGCTTACTTGTCGGGGAGCTGTTTTTT,CASSLLVGELFF
TRBJ2-1,TRBV7-9,NA,TRBD2,TGTGCCAGCAGGTCCCCAGCGGGAGGAAATGAGCAGTTCTTC,CASRSPAGGNEQFF
TRBJ2-7,TRBV6-1,once,NA,TGTGCCAGCCACGAAAGGGGCGAGCAGTACTTC,CASHERGEQYF
TRBJ1-5,TRBV4-2,few,NA,TGTGCCAGCAGCCTGCTCCACCGGGAGCCCCAGCATTTT,CASSLLHREPQHF
TRBJ1-5,TRBV2,NA,NA,TGTGCCAGCAGAGGCGGACAGAAAAATCAGCCCCAGCATTTT,CASRGGQKNQPQHF
TRBJ1-6,TRBV7-2,NA,TRBD1,TGTGCCAGCAGCCCGCGCCGGGACAGGCTTAATTCACCCCTCCACTTT,CASSPRRDRLNSPLHF
TRBJ1-1,TRBV5-1,NA,NA,TGCGCCAGCACCCCGCAGGACAGCCCCAAAAACACTGAAGCTTTCTTT,CASTPQDSPKNTEAFF
TRBJ1-6,TRBV27,few,TRBD1,TGTGCCAGCAGATTCCTAAGACAGGGGGGAAATTCACCCCTCCACTTT,CASRFLRQGGNSPLHF
TRBJ2-7,TRBV7-8,NA,TRBD1,TGTGCCAGCAGCCGCCGGGACAGGGGCCACGAGCAGTACTTC,CASSRRDRGHEQYF
TRBJ1-5,TRBV3-1/TRBV3-2,NA,TRBD1,TGTGCCAGCAGCCAGCGCGGGACAGGGGGGCTGGCGGTTCAGCCCCAGCATTTT,CASSQRGTGGLAVQPQHF
TRBJ1-1,TRBV30,NA,TRBD1,TGTGCCTGGAGTGTCTACAGGGGAATAGAGGCTTTCTTT,CAWSVYRGIEAFF
TRBJ1-1,TRBV27,NA,NA,TGTGCCAGCAGGCCGTCGGCGGGTGGGAATACTGAAGCTTTCTTT,CASRPSAGGNTEAFF